The 30 T cell receptor beta chains in this list originate from one sample, sequenced in a study of spatial heterogeneity in lung cancer. The study's findings and limits: Counts of expanded alpha and beta TCRs within tumors tracked the tumor nonsynonymous mutation count.

The antigens of these receptors remain unknown. Each CDR3 protein is one row after TCRdb ran MiXCR on the 5' RACE reads. The sample shows about 7,900 distinct CDR3 sequences, around 7% of them seen only once. Time point reported: sample taken at primary tumor resection. The sequences come from lung tumor tissue, collected at surgery. The receptor set was obtained from a female donor with early-stage non-small cell lung cancer.

This clonotype was seen repeatedly, ten times or more. The chain joins TRBV7-2 to TRBJ2-6; D not certain. The CDR3 length is 15 residues. The V and J ends lost 4 bases and 3 bases respectively, with 10 bases between them. Germline lookup yields CDR1 SGHTA and CDR2 FQGNSA. In DNA, the CDR3 is TGTGCCAGCAGCTGGTATGGGGATGGGGCCAACGTCCTGACTTTC. It codes for CASSWYGDGANVLTF.

The genes are TRBV3-1 and TRBJ2-2, with D uncertain. Deletions cut 3 bases from V and 0 bases from J, with 5 bases between. Germline V gives CDR1 LGHDT, CDR2 YNNKEL (reference sequence). The CDR3 is 14 amino acids. The CDR3 is CASSQGTNTGELFF. The DNA for the CDR3 is TGTGCCAGCAGCCAGGGCACGAACACCGGGGAGCTGTTTTTT.

This clonotype came up many times. This chain connects TRBV27 to TRBJ1-3; D is possibly TRBD1 (5 bases). CDR3 length: 15 residues. Germline CDR1 is MNHEY and CDR2 is SMNVEV (reference sequence). V lost 5 bases, J lost 3 bases, and 14 bases lay in between. The DNA of the CDR3 is TGTGCCAGCAGTCTGTCGGGACGAGGTGGAAACACCATATATTTT. This translates into CASSLSGRGGNTIYF.

This clonotype rates as medium-sized. The chain links TRBV7-9 to TRBJ2-6; a possible D gene is TRBD2 (6 bases). Germline loops: CDR1 SEHNR, CDR2 FQNEAQ (reference sequence). The length of the CDR3 is 19 residues. Trimming left V 5 bases short and J 3 bases short, with 23 bases between. CDR3 sequence (DNA): TGTGCCAGCAGCCCCATCTTGAGCATCGGGGGAGATGGGGCCAACGTCCTGACTTTC. Its translation: CASSPILSIGGDGANVLTF.

This clonotype has at least ten counts. The J gene is TRBJ2-2, the V gene TRBV7-3, with 15 bases fitting TRBD2. The CDR3 is made up of 17 amino acids. J was trimmed by 8 bases and V by 0 bases; bases with no gene match: 4. Germline V CDR1 and CDR2: SGHTA, FQGTGA. The CDR3 region is CASSLTPGLAGGGELFF. The CDR3 region has the DNA TGTGCCAGCAGCTTAACGCCGGGACTAGCGGGAGGAGGGGAGCTGTTTTTT.

This clonotype is deemed large. The rearrangement links TRBV20-1 to TRBJ1-2; D is ambiguous. This CDR3 spans 15 amino acids. CDR1 and CDR2 (germline): DFQATT, SNEGSKA (reference sequence). The ends were cut back, 0 bases at V and 0 bases at J, with 11 bases in the middle. The DNA of the CDR3 is TGCAGTGCTAGAGATCGGACGGATGCTAACTATGGCTACACCTTC. It yields the protein CSARDRTDANYGYTF.

This clonotype is medium-sized. The rearrangement links TRBV21-1 to TRBJ1-1; the D call of TRBD1 is as the table states it, not checked on the DNA. TRBV21-1 is labeled a pseudogene. This CDR3 has 13 residues. The CDR3 nucleotides are TGTGCCAGCAGCAAAACAGGGAGACACAAAGCTTTCTTT. Protein product: CASSKTGRHKAFF.

The sample holds many counts of this clonotype. The gene calls are TRBV5-1 and TRBJ1-1; TRBD1 is a possible D gene (6 bases). CDR1 and CDR2 from the germline V gene are SGHRS and YFSETQ. Between the trimmed V and J ends, which lost 0 bases and 5 bases, there was a span of 14 bases. The CDR3 has 15 amino acids. CDR3 sequence (DNA): TGCGCCAGCAGCTTGGGGACAGCGGGGAGGACTGAAGCTTTCTTT. Encoded protein: CASSLGTAGRTEAFF.

The chain joins TRBV12-3 or TRBV12-4 to TRBJ2-3, with 8 bases aligning to TRBD2. V trimming: 5 bases; J trimming: 2 bases; junction bases outside the gene matches: 9. CDR3 length: 16 amino acids. Written as DNA, the CDR3 is TGTGCCAGCAGTGAGAGCGGGAGTAGCACCACAGATACGCAGTATTTT. Its protein product is CASSESGSSTTDTQYF.

This clonotype was counted at least ten times. The chain employs TRBV29-1 and TRBJ1-1, with TRBD1 matching 9 bases. This CDR3 is built from 12 residues. V trimming: 6 bases; J trimming: 6 bases; junction bases outside the gene matches: 5. Germline V gene sequence: CDR1 SQVTM, CDR2 ANQGSEA. The CDR3 here is CSVGDRDAEAFF. CDR3 DNA: TGCAGCGTGGGGGACAGGGACGCTGAAGCTTTCTTT. Full variable domain (rest looked up from reference TRBV29-1 and TRBJ1-1): SAVISQKPSRDICQRGTSLTIQCQVDSQVTMMFWYRQQPGQSLTLIATANQGSEATYESGFVIDKFPISRPNLTFSTLTVSNMSPEDSSIYLCSVGDRDAEAFFGQGTRLTVV.

This clonotype is judged medium-sized (0.01 to 0.1%). The chain combines TRBV7-3 with TRBJ2-3; 10 bases map to TRBD1. CDR1 and CDR2 from the germline V gene are SGHTA and FQGTGA. With 3 bases clipped from V and 5 bases from J, the junction kept 5 bases outside the gene matches. The length of the CDR3 is 15 residues. The CDR3 region has the DNA TGTGCCAGCAGCTTCGACGGGACAGGGGTAGATACGCAGTATTTT. Translating gives CASSFDGTGVDTQYF.

This clonotype is medium-sized by share. This rearrangement joins TRBV6-1 to TRBJ2-3, with D unresolved. Between the trimmed V and J ends, which lost 0 bases and 2 bases, there was a span of 9 bases. The germline V gene has CDR1 MNHNS and CDR2 SASEGT. The length of the CDR3 is 15 residues. CDR3 in DNA: TGTGCCAGCAGTGAAGCGTTGGGCTTCACAGATACGCAGTATTTT. Amino acid sequence: CASSEALGFTDTQYF.

This clonotype is medium-sized by share. The genes are TRBV10-2 and TRBJ2-3, with 10 positions matching TRBD1. Germline-derived CDR1 and CDR2 are WSHSY and SAAADI. CDR3 length equals 14 residues. The J segment lost 3 bases and the V segment lost 10 bases, leaving 7 bases of the junction unmatched. The CDR3 coding sequence is TGCGCCACGGGGACAGGGGTGAGGACAGATACGCAGTATTTT. Amino acids: CATGTGVRTDTQYF.

In its sample, this clonotype ranks as medium-sized (0.01 to 0.1%). The chain is built from TRBV6-1 and TRBJ2-1; 7 bases line up with TRBD2. Germline V gives CDR1 MNHNS, CDR2 SASEGT. V lost 4 bases and J lost 8; bases outside the gene matches: 11. The CDR3 is 15 residues long. The CDR3 sequence is CASSAGLRGDDEQFF. The CDR3 bases are TGTGCCAGCAGTGCAGGACTCCGGGGGGACGATGAGCAGTTCTTC.

This clonotype is categorized as medium-sized. This chain uses TRBV4-1 with TRBJ2-7; D gene unclear. Trimming removed 0 bases at V and 2 bases at J, with 14 bases between. Germline assignment: CDR1 MGHRA and CDR2 YSYEKL. The length of the CDR3 is 16 residues. The CDR3 region is CASSQDFSQRPYEQYF. The CDR3 DNA reads TGCGCCAGCAGCCAAGATTTTTCCCAGCGCCCCTACGAGCAGTACTTC.

At least ten counts were recorded for this clonotype. The chain joins TRBV7-9 to TRBJ1-2, with D hard to call. The CDR3 contains 12 residues. CDR1 is SEHNR, CDR2 FQNEAQ, per germline (reference sequence). With 3 bases removed from V and 7 bases from J, the gap between germline ends came to 9 bases. The CDR3 here is CASSFDSSGYTF. DNA of the CDR3: TGTGCCAGCAGCTTCGACTCGAGTGGCTACACCTTC.

The J gene is TRBJ1-1, the V gene TRBV6-2 or TRBV6-3; D gene ambiguous. The CDR3 loop spans 13 amino acids. CDR1 and CDR2 (germline): MNHEY, SVGEGT. With 5 bases removed from V and 5 bases from J, the gap between germline ends came to 12 bases. The CDR3, as DNA: TGTGCCAGCAGTCCTCTACGGGGAACTGAAGCTTTCTTT. Translated, it gives CASSPLRGTEAFF.

This clonotype is medium-sized in the sample. The chain links TRBV2 to TRBJ2-1, with D unresolved. This CDR3 comprises 16 residues. Germline values: CDR1 SNHLY, CDR2 FYNNEI. V lost 3 bases and J 6 bases, leaving 18 bases between the germline ends. The CDR3 is CASSELRVVGGNEQFF. The CDR3 DNA is TGTGCCAGCAGTGAGCTTAGGGTAGTGGGTGGCAATGAGCAGTTCTTC.

This clonotype was counted ten times or more. The chain combines TRBV29-1 with TRBJ2-4, with D uncertain. Trimming pared 4 bases from V and 0 bases from J, leaving 7 bases between. The germline gives CDR1 SQVTM, CDR2 ANQGSEA. This CDR3 contains 13 residues. The CDR3 spells CSVAEVAKNIQYF. CDR3 nucleotide sequence: TGCAGCGTTGCCGAAGTAGCCAAAAACATTCAGTACTTC.

This clonotype has a count of ten or more. The chain is built from TRBV28 and TRBJ2-6, with D perhaps given as TRBD1 or TRBD2 (5 bases each). The V gene lost 8 bases and the J gene lost 0 bases, with 8 bases spanning the gap. The germline CDR1 and CDR2 sequences are MDHEN and SYDVKM. CDR3 size: 14 residues. The CDR3 DNA sequence: TGTGCCAGCGGGGGACGCTCTGGGGCCAACGTCCTGACTTTC. Translation gives CASGGRSGANVLTF.

By its share, this clonotype is medium-sized. The chain employs TRBV27 and TRBJ2-2; weak D call: TRBD1 (6 bases). The germline V gene has CDR1 MNHEY and CDR2 SMNVEV (reference sequence). The CDR3 consists of 15 residues. V was pared by 7 bases and J by 2 bases, with 14 bases between. CDR3 nucleotides: TGTGCCAGCAAGAGAAAACAGGGCAACACCGGGGAGCTGTTTTTT. Protein: CASKRKQGNTGELFF.

This clonotype was seen many times. This sequence joins TRBV2 and TRBJ2-7; D remains ambiguous. The germline V and J ends were trimmed by 6 bases and 7 bases, with 16 bases remaining between them. The CDR3 sequence is 13 residues long. Germline V lookup: CDR1 SNHLY, CDR2 FYNNEI. The CDR3 region is CASRNDPSWEQYF. DNA of the CDR3: TGTGCCAGCAGAAATGACCCTTCCTGGGAGCAGTACTTC.

Ten or more counts support this clonotype. The chain's CDR3 is CSVEVNSGSEAFF. CDR3 nucleotide sequence: TGCAGCGTTGAAGTGAATTCCGGGTCTGAAGCTTTCTTT. This chain uses TRBV29-1 with TRBJ1-1; no firm D call. The CDR3 length is 13 residues. Germline V gene sequence: CDR1 SQVTM, CDR2 ANQGSEA. V was trimmed by 1 base and J by 6 bases, leaving 12 bases between them.

In this sample, this clonotype is medium-sized (0.01 to 0.1%). The chain joins TRBV7-2 to TRBJ2-7; 10 bases are a match to TRBD1. The CDR3 contains 16 residues. Germline V gene lookup returns CDR1 SGHTA and CDR2 FQGNSA. J gave up 6 bases and V 4 bases, and 12 bases lay outside the gene matches. CDR3: CASSWRSGTGAGEQYF. The CDR3 DNA sequence: TGTGCCAGCAGCTGGCGGTCCGGGACAGGGGCCGGCGAGCAGTACTTC.

This clonotype was seen at least ten times. The rearrangement links TRBV24-1 to TRBJ2-7; D is unclear. CDR1 and CDR2 from the germline V gene are KGHDR and SFDVKD. V lost 8 bases and J 2 bases, leaving 9 bases between the germline ends. CDR3 length: 12 amino acids. CDR3 in amino acids: CATILGAYEQYF. The CDR3 DNA reads TGTGCCACCATCCTCGGAGCCTACGAGCAGTACTTC.

By its share, this clonotype is medium-sized (0.01 to 0.1%). The chain recombines TRBV29-1 with TRBJ2-5; 8 nucleotides agree with TRBD2. Germline V gene data show CDR1 as SQVTM and CDR2 as ANQGSEA. V lost 7 bases and J lost 2; bases outside the gene matches: 9. This CDR3 region has 14 residues. The CDR3 nucleotides are TGCAGCGGTGTGAGCGGGAGCCGGCAAGAGACCCAGTACTTC. It translates to CSGVSGSRQETQYF.

This clonotype occurred many times. J is TRBJ2-1 and V is TRBV10-3; possible D gene TRBD2, 5 bases. Looked up from germline, CDR1 is ENHRY and CDR2 is SYGVKD. V dropped 2 bases and J dropped 4 bases, with 18 bases sitting between them. This CDR3 has 17 residues. The CDR3 reads CAISEHSEGVGYNEQFF. In nucleotides, the CDR3 is TGTGCCATCAGTGAGCACAGTGAGGGAGTTGGATACAATGAGCAGTTCTTC.

V is TRBV29-1 and J is TRBJ2-5; TRBD2 matches at 10 bases. The germline CDR1 and CDR2 sequences are SQVTM and ANQGSEA. The V gene end was trimmed by 8 bases and the J gene end by 4 bases; junction bases not matched to a gene: 16. The CDR3 is 16 amino acids. The CDR3 DNA follows: TGCAGCCCCACGACAGCGGGAGGGCCGAGTGGAGAGACCCAGTACTTC. This sequence encodes CSPTTAGGPSGETQYF.

This clonotype appeared many times. This chain connects TRBV7-6 to TRBJ2-1, with D perhaps matching TRBD1 or TRBD2 (6 bases each). The CDR3 totals 13 residues. Germline values: CDR1 SGHVS, CDR2 FNYEAQ. Trimming left V 2 bases short and J 10 bases short, with 12 bases between. The CDR3, as DNA: TGTGCCAGCAGCTTACGGCGGAGGGGGGAGCAGTTCTTC. It is translated as CASSLRRRGEQFF.

This clonotype was detected ten times or more. The chain joins TRBV7-9 to TRBJ1-3; no clear D. Germline loops: CDR1 SEHNR, CDR2 FQNEAQ (reference sequence). The CDR3 loop spans 14 amino acids. The V gene lost 2 bases and the J gene lost 4 bases, with 9 bases spanning the gap. As DNA, the CDR3 is TGTGCCAGCAGCTTATCGGCCAGGGGAAACACCATATATTTT. Translated: CASSLSARGNTIYF.